This T cell receptor beta chain was captured by sequencing in a study of blood T cell repertoires in COVID-19. About the research overall: PBMCs, B-cell-depleted T cells, or T cells were the source of the cDNA or gDNA that made up the material.

The V segment lost 10 bases and the J segment 6 bases; nucleotides outside the gene matches: 8. The length of the CDR3 is 14 residues. Germline CDR1 and CDR2: MDHEN and SYDVKM. Produced via immunoSEQ multiplex PCR; TCRdb's table is partial and in-frame only. The sample lists more than 400,000 clones; less than 95% were seen once. Donors were grouped by their self-reported clinical history. Each recovered donor of Cohort 3 presented with two negative PCRs, clearance, or symptom resolution. The clonotype originates from a man between 18 and 29 years old who had recovered from COVID-19. This chain connects TRBV28 to TRBJ2-2; 10 bases fit TRBD2. Sequencing was performed on PBMCs or T cells enriched from blood (not recorded which). Here the CDR3 reads CATTRLAGPGELFF. For the CDR3, the DNA is TGTGCCACCACCCGACTAGCGGGCCCCGGGGAGCTGTTTTTT.